The next 14 T cell receptor beta chains were all read from a single sample in a study of monozygotic twins with inflammatory bowel disease. TCRdb re-called the 5' RACE reads; every CDR3 protein appears as one record, without DNA. This table lists around 99,000 distinct CDR3 sequences. The specimen sequenced was blood. Every receptor here comes from a human donor with ulcerative colitis or Crohn's disease, or a healthy co-twin of an affected twin (not recorded which).

This chain's CDR3 is CASKTGGMGGNTEAFF. V is TRBV10-3 and J is TRBJ1-1; checking the TCRdb D call of TRBD1 is not possible without DNA. Germline CDR1 ENHRY, CDR2 SYGVKD. There are 16 residues in the CDR3.

The rearrangement joins TRBV5-1 to TRBJ2-5; TCRdb's assignment of TRBD1 cannot be checked, as there is no DNA. The CDR3 has 15 residues. CDR1 is SGHRS and CDR2 is YFSETQ in the germline V gene. This chain's CDR3 is CASSLSPGAGETQYF.

The rearrangement links TRBV5-1 to TRBJ2-2; TCRdb's D call of TRBD1 is untestable without DNA. Germline V lookup: CDR1 SGHRS, CDR2 YFSETQ. The CDR3 totals 16 residues. This CDR3 reads CASSLVPQGNTGELFF.

The V gene is TRBV4-2, the J gene TRBJ2-1. Germline lookup yields CDR1 LGHNA and CDR2 YNFKEQ. The CDR3 extends over 16 amino acids. Here the CDR3 reads CASSVRQGSSYNEQFF.

The V gene is TRBV11-2, the J gene TRBJ1-5. The germline V gene has CDR1 SGHAT and CDR2 FQNNGV. The CDR3 contains 13 residues. The CDR3 region is CASSLGTNQPQHF. Variable domain in full (rest from reference TRBV11-2 and TRBJ1-5): EAGVAQSPRYKIIEKRQSVAFWCNPISGHATLYWYQQILGQGPKLLIQFQNNGVVDDSQLPKDRFSAERLKGVDSTLKIQPAKLEDSAVYLCASSLGTNQPQHFGDGTRLSIL.

This chain uses TRBV5-1 with TRBJ1-1. This CDR3 is built from 13 residues. CDR1 and CDR2 from the germline V gene are SGHRS and YFSETQ. CDR3 amino acids: CASSLAARTEAFF.

V gene TRBV4-1 combines with J gene TRBJ1-4; TCRdb names TRBD1, which stays unverified in the absence of DNA. The CDR3 extends over 15 amino acids. Germline lookup yields CDR1 MGHRA and CDR2 YSYEKL. CDR3 residues: CASSPPGENQEKLFF.

V and J are TRBV6-1 and TRBJ2-7; TCRdb names TRBD2, which stays unverified in the absence of DNA. Germline loops: CDR1 MNHNS, CDR2 SASEGT. The CDR3 runs to 14 residues. CDR3: CASAGLAGDYEQYF.

The V and J genes are TRBV29-1 and TRBJ1-1. This CDR3 is built from 12 residues. In germline, CDR1 is SQVTM, CDR2 ANQGSEA. CDR3 in amino acids: CSVEARVTEAFF.

This clonotype counts as medium-sized (0.01 to 0.1%) by frequency. This chain connects TRBV5-1 to TRBJ2-1. This CDR3 has 15 amino acids. Germline CDR1 is SGHRS and CDR2 is YFSETQ. The CDR3 loop is CASSLDQAPYNEQFF.

The chain employs TRBV5-1 and TRBJ2-7. CDR3 length equals 15 residues. CDR1 is SGHRS and CDR2 is YFSETQ in the germline V gene. CDR3 sequence: CASSIGIIRSDEQYF.

The chain couples TRBV4-3 to TRBJ1-4. The CDR3 has 18 residues. Germline assignment: CDR1 LGHNA and CDR2 YSLEER. This chain's CDR3 is CASSQQPGGAAMNEKLFF.

The chain couples TRBV30 to TRBJ2-4; checking the TCRdb D call of TRBD2 is not possible without DNA. This CDR3 is 11 amino acids long. Germline lookup yields CDR1 GTSNPN and CDR2 SVGIG (reference sequence). The CDR3 loop reads CAWSVRGQRYF.

The chain recombines TRBV7-2 with TRBJ1-1. The CDR3 is 15 residues long. Per the germline V gene, CDR1 is SGHTA and CDR2 is FQGNSA. The CDR3 is CASSLRTDWNTEAFF.